These 15 T cell receptor beta chains came from one sample sequenced in a study of T cells after yellow fever vaccination. TCRdb redid the calling of the 5' RACE reads with MiXCR, one entry per CDR3 protein. The sample records fewer than 450,000 distinct CDR3 sequences, roughly 4% being singletons. The sequencing used PBMCs, collected 5 days after the yellow fever booster vaccination. The receptors shown here come from a young man who received the YFV17D yellow fever vaccine.

For the CDR3, the DNA is TGTGCCTCCCTCAGCGGGGGGCGCACAGATACGCAGTATTTT. This encodes CASLSGGRTDTQYF. This chain links TRBV7-2 with TRBJ2-3, with 9 bases aligning to TRBD2. J gave up 1 base and V 11 bases, and 7 bases lay outside the gene matches. The CDR3 runs to 14 residues. CDR1 is SGHTA and CDR2 is FQGNSA in the germline V gene.

This clonotype was recorded a few times. The V call is TRBV11-2, the J call TRBJ1-2, with a tentative D call TRBD1 (5 bases). Trimming stripped 1 base from V and 0 bases from J, with 12 bases between. This CDR3 comprises 16 residues. Germline V gene data show CDR1 as SGHAT and CDR2 as FQNNGV. The CDR3 DNA reads as TGTGCCAGCAGCTTAGTGGCAGGGTTTGCTAACTATGGCTACACCTTC. It is translated as CASSLVAGFANYGYTF.

This clonotype was seen many times. The chain combines TRBV7-8 with TRBJ2-1; 7 nucleotides align to TRBD2. Unmatched junction bases numbered 6, after V lost 4 bases and J lost 3 bases. Germline lookup yields CDR1 SGHVS and CDR2 FQNEAQ. This CDR3 is 15 amino acids long. The chain's CDR3 is CASSSRLAVYNEQFF. As DNA, the CDR3 is TGTGCCAGCAGCTCCAGACTAGCCGTCTACAATGAGCAGTTCTTC.

The rearrangement uses TRBV5-1 and TRBJ1-6; D is uncertain. Germline CDR1 and CDR2: SGHRS and YFSETQ. CDR3 length equals 15 residues. V shed 0 bases and J shed 6 bases, with 10 bases lying between them. The CDR3 reads CASSLVSGINSPLHF. The CDR3, as DNA: TGCGCCAGCAGCTTGGTCTCGGGGATTAATTCACCCCTCCACTTT.

This clonotype was seen a handful of times. The chain joins TRBV6-5 to TRBJ2-1, with D hard to call. The CDR3 loop spans 14 amino acids. Trimming removed 4 bases at V and 2 bases at J, with 9 bases between. Germline CDR1 and CDR2: MNHEY and SVGAGI. CDR3 sequence reads: CASSFLPTYNEQFF. DNA of the CDR3: TGTGCCAGCAGTTTTCTGCCCACCTACAATGAGCAGTTCTTC.

V gene TRBV16 combines with J gene TRBJ1-3, with a tentative D call TRBD1 (5 bases). CDR1 is KGHSY and CDR2 is FQNENV in the germline V gene. This CDR3 spans 16 amino acids. Trimming shortened V by 3 bases and J by 0 bases, and 12 bases separated the two germline ends. For the CDR3, the DNA is TGTGCCAGCAGCCACCTAGACAGCTACTCTGGAAACACCATATATTTT. Protein product: CASSHLDSYSGNTIYF.

The chain links TRBV30 to TRBJ2-7; TRBD2 matches at 9 bases. V was pared by 0 bases and J by 6 bases, with 6 bases of the junction left unmatched. Germline-derived CDR1 and CDR2 are GTSNPN and SVGIG (reference sequence). This CDR3 comprises 14 residues. The DNA for the CDR3 is TGTGCCTGGAGTGTAAGTAGCGGGGGACTCGAGCAGTACTTC. The encoded protein is CAWSVSSGGLEQYF.

This clonotype was picked up a small number of times. The chain couples TRBV5-1 to TRBJ1-1, with a weak D call TRBD1 (6 bases). Trimming took off 1 base at V and 4 bases at J, with 26 bases between the two ends. Germline CDR1 reads SGHRS; CDR2 reads YFSETQ. The CDR3 runs 19 residues. The CDR3 nucleotides are TGCGCCAGCAGCTTGCCACCAACACAGGGATTAAAGGCGTTCACTGAAGCTTTCTTT. It translates to CASSLPPTQGLKAFTEAFF.

The chain has TRBV7-2 and TRBJ1-5; a possible D gene is TRBD1 (6 bases). Germline lookup yields CDR1 SGHTA and CDR2 FQGNSA. With 5 bases removed from V and 4 bases from J, the gap between germline ends came to 15 bases. The CDR3 length is 15 residues. CDR3: CASSQQGTTNQPQHF. For the CDR3, the DNA is TGTGCCAGCAGCCAACAAGGGACAACAAATCAGCCCCAGCATTTT.

This clonotype turned up a few times. V is TRBV6-2 or TRBV6-3 and J is TRBJ1-2, with a possible D match to TRBD1 (5 bases). V gave up 0 bases and J gave up 4 bases, with 12 bases separating them. The CDR3 is 15 residues long. CDR1 is MNHEY, CDR2 SVGEGT, per germline. Here the CDR3 DNA reads TGTGCCAGCAGTTACTCCTCCAGGGAGCCCTATGGCTACACCTTC. It codes for CASSYSSREPYGYTF.

This clonotype was counted only a few times. The chain employs TRBV28 and TRBJ2-1; 7 nucleotides match TRBD1. This CDR3 region has 15 residues. The V and J ends lost 3 bases and 8 bases, in that order; junction bases with no gene match: 10. Germline V CDR1 and CDR2: MDHEN, SYDVKM. For the CDR3, the DNA is TGTGCCAGCAGTTTGCCCCGACAGGGTTGGGATGAGCAGTTCTTC. It codes for CASSLPRQGWDEQFF. Complete variable domain (other parts from reference TRBV28 and TRBJ2-1): DVKVTQSSRYLVKRTGEKVFLECVQDMDHENMFWYRQDPGLGLRLIYFSYDVKMKEKGDIPEGYSVSREKKERFSLILESASTNQTSMYLCASSLPRQGWDEQFFGPGTRLTVL.

This clonotype was seen only a few times. This chain joins TRBV11-2 and TRBJ2-5; D is uncertain. The CDR3 is 13 residues long. Deletions cut 1 base from V and 4 bases from J, with 7 bases between. The V gene's germline CDR1 is SGHAT and CDR2 FQNNGV. The CDR3 spells CASSLAVRETQYF. The CDR3, as DNA: TGTGCCAGCAGCTTAGCTGTTAGAGAGACCCAGTACTTC. The variable domain in full, completed from reference TRBV11-2 and TRBJ2-5, reads EAGVAQSPRYKIIEKRQSVAFWCNPISGHATLYWYQQILGQGPKLLIQFQNNGVVDDSQLPKDRFSAERLKGVDSTLKIQPAKLEDSAVYLCASSLAVRETQYFGPGTRLLVL.

This clonotype was detected only a few times. V is TRBV10-3 and J is TRBJ1-2, with 7 bases matching TRBD1. Germline values: CDR1 ENHRY, CDR2 SYGVKD. The length of the CDR3 is 14 residues. V dropped 6 bases and J dropped 6; count of bases not matched to a gene: 10. The CDR3: CAIRARDRENGYTF. The CDR3 nucleotides read TGTGCCATCAGGGCCAGGGACAGAGAGAATGGCTACACCTTC.

This sequence joins TRBV6-2 or TRBV6-3 and TRBJ1-1; D remains ambiguous. CDR3 size: 14 residues. From germline, CDR1 is MNHEY and CDR2 SVGEGT. V was trimmed by 5 bases and J by 1 base, leaving 11 bases between them. The CDR3 bases are TGTGCCAGCAGTCGCGGCGTATGGAACACTGAAGCTTTCTTT. This translates into CASSRGVWNTEAFF.

This chain joins TRBV20-1 and TRBJ2-1, with D perhaps TRBD2 (6 bases). Trimming cost V 4 bases and J 5 bases, with 12 bases left between them. Germline V lookup: CDR1 DFQATT, CDR2 SNEGSKA (reference sequence). The CDR3 is 13 residues long. The CDR3 reads CSANPGTDNEQFF. The CDR3 DNA follows: TGCAGTGCTAACCCGGGGACTGACAATGAGCAGTTCTTC.